The rows below give T cell receptor beta chains drawn from one sample of a study of blood T cell repertoires in COVID-19. Sequencing was performed with immunoSEQ multiplex PCR; in TCRdb, only in-frame clones are kept and a portion is missing. The repertoire has tens of thousands of clones, around 90% of them found once; the top ten carry almost 6.5%. Material for sequencing was peripheral blood. The source of these receptors is a woman between 45 and 60 years old with acute or convalescent COVID-19. CDR3s include the opening cysteine and the closing phenylalanine or tryptophan. D genes are given only for firm matches. Part of the rows lack a size; the others show once, few, many or a class for expanded clones.

14	TRBV27	TRBD2	TRBJ2-7	-	CASSSTSGSGEQYF	TGTGCCAGCAGTTCTACTAGCGGGAGCGGTGAGCAGTACTTC
14	TRBV9	-	TRBJ2-3	-	CASSVAGSTDTQYF	TGTGCCAGCAGCGTAGCAGGGAGCACAGATACGCAGTATTTT
16	TRBV30	TRBD1	TRBJ1-2	few	CAWKYGQGKYNYGYTF	TGTGCCTGGAAATATGGACAGGGGAAGTATAACTATGGCTACACCTTC
15	TRBV11-2	-	TRBJ1-3	-	CASSFFGDSGNTIYF	TGTGCCAGCAGCTTTTTCGGGGACTCTGGAAACACCATATATTTT
13	TRBV7-3	-	TRBJ2-2	once	CASSFSSSGELSF	TGTGCCAGCAGCTTCTCCTCGTCCGGGGAGCTGTCTTTT
15	TRBV5-1	-	TRBJ1-4	-	CASSLWPGKGEKLFF	TGCGCCAGCAGCTTGTGGCCAGGGAAGGGAGAAAAACTGTTTTTT
14	TRBV27	TRBD1	TRBJ1-1	-	CASSWDSLGPEAFF	TGTGCCAGCAGTTGGGACAGCCTGGGACCTGAAGCTTTCTTT
18	TRBV7-2	TRBD2	TRBJ2-5	once	CASSPTGTSGRLRETQYF	TGTGCCAGCAGCCCTACCGGGACTAGCGGGAGGTTGCGGGAGACCCAGTACTTC
15	TRBV6-1	-	TRBJ1-5	-	CASSDDHRETQPQHF	TGTGCCAGCAGTGACGACCACAGGGAAACTCAGCCCCAGCATTTT
13	TRBV6-5	-	TRBJ2-5	-	CASRRQLKETQYF	TGTGCCAGCCGGAGACAGCTCAAAGAGACCCAGTACTTC
16	TRBV7-9	-	TRBJ2-5	-	CASSPAGTYVGETQYF	TGTGCCAGCAGCCCCGCCGGGACTTACGTTGGGGAGACCCAGTACTTC
14	TRBV5-6	-	TRBJ2-7	once	CASSLGRGREEQYF	TGTGCCAGCAGCTTGGGGAGGGGGCGCGAAGAGCAGTACTTC
15	TRBV29-1	-	TRBJ1-2	few	CSVDARGAAGVGYTF	TGCAGCGTTGATGCCAGGGGAGCGGCGGGGGTTGGCTACACCTTC
15	TRBV29-1	-	TRBJ2-7	-	CSAALRIGFRGEQYF	TGCAGCGCTGCCCTTCGGATTGGGTTCCGGGGAGAGCAGTACTTC
13	TRBV30	TRBD1	TRBJ1-2	-	CAWKETGAYGYTF	TGTGCCTGGAAAGAGACAGGGGCCTATGGCTACACCTTC
16	TRBV7-8	TRBD2	TRBJ2-3	-	CASSRHAGDPTDTQYF	TGTGCCAGCAGCCGCCACGCGGGGGACCCCACAGATACGCAGTATTTT
19	TRBV15	TRBD2	TRBJ2-3	-	CATSILGLAEQRGTDTQYF	TGTGCCACCAGCATTCTAGGACTAGCGGAACAAAGGGGCACAGATACGCAGTATTTT
14	TRBV19	TRBD1	TRBJ1-2	once	CASSTTRQGYGYTF	TGTGCCAGTAGTACGACCCGACAGGGGTATGGCTACACCTTC
12	TRBV19	-	TRBJ2-1	-	CASSFYYNEQFF	TGTGCCAGTAGTTTTTACTACAATGAGCAGTTCTTC
17	TRBV3-1/TRBV3-2	TRBD1	TRBJ1-2	-	CASSLGQGATMSGGYTF	TGTGCCAGCAGCCTTGGACAGGGGGCAACAATGAGCGGTGGCTACACCTTC
15	TRBV4-2	-	TRBJ1-1	-	CASSQGVGGSTEAFF	TGTGCCAGCAGCCAAGGCGTGGGGGGAAGCACTGAAGCTTTCTTT
13	TRBV29-1	-	TRBJ2-1	-	CSVVDQGVNEQFF	TGCAGCGTTGTGGATCAGGGTGTAAATGAGCAGTTCTTC
13	TRBV27	-	TRBJ1-4	-	CASRPITGEKLFF	TGTGCCAGCAGACCTATTACAGGGGAAAAACTGTTTTTT
15	TRBV18	TRBD1	TRBJ1-5	-	CASSPPGGWDQPQHF	TGTGCCAGCTCACCGCCAGGGGGTTGGGATCAGCCCCAGCATTTT
13	TRBV9	-	TRBJ1-1	-	CASSVNGREQAFF	TGTGCCAGCAGCGTAAATGGCCGGGAGCAAGCTTTCTTT
14	TRBV7-9	-	TRBJ1-5	-	CASSQQGSNQPQHF	TGTGCCAGCAGCCAACAGGGTTCCAATCAGCCCCAGCATTTT
12	TRBV6-2/TRBV6-3	TRBD1	TRBJ1-2	-	CASSPGGYGYTF	TGTGCCAGCAGTCCAGGGGGCTATGGCTACACCTTC
15	TRBV3-1/TRBV3-2	-	TRBJ1-2	-	CASSHRDTGNYGYTF	TGTGCCAGCAGCCATCGGGACACCGGTAACTATGGCTACACCTTC
14	TRBV14	-	TRBJ1-1	-	CASSQGLKGAEAFF	TGTGCCAGCAGCCAAGGCCTAAAAGGGGCTGAAGCTTTCTTT
16	TRBV7-2	TRBD2	TRBJ2-7	-	CASSPQGGRSSYEQYF	TGTGCCAGCAGCCCGCAGGGCGGGAGGAGCTCCTACGAGCAGTACTTC
15	TRBV11-2	-	TRBJ1-1	-	CASSLASSGNTEAFF	TGTGCCAGCAGCTTAGCCTCCAGCGGGAACACTGAAGCTTTCTTT
21	TRBV9	TRBD2	TRBJ2-3	-	CASSVGVLGLAGAEGADTQYF	TGTGCCAGCAGCGTAGGTGTATTGGGGCTAGCGGGAGCGGAGGGCGCAGATACGCAGTATTTT
14	TRBV5-1	-	TRBJ2-7	-	CASSWGTSTYEQYF	TGCGCCAGCAGCTGGGGGACATCGACCTACGAGCAGTACTTC
14	TRBV5-4	TRBD2	TRBJ2-5	-	CASSSGGSRETQYF	TGTGCCAGCAGCTCCGGCGGGAGTCGGGAGACCCAGTACTTC
16	TRBV7-9	TRBD1	TRBJ1-4	-	CASSRRQGQSNEKLFF	TGTGCCAGCAGCCGCAGACAGGGTCAAAGTAATGAAAAACTGTTTTTT
18	TRBV4-1	-	TRBJ1-4	-	CASSQDGRIGTGGEKLFF	TGCGCCAGCAGCCAAGACGGCCGAATTGGGACGGGGGGAGAAAAACTGTTTTTT